The TCR beta chain described here comes from a study of cytomegalovirus exposure and HLA in healthy donors. The PCR used 60 Vbeta and 13 Jbeta primers. Original methodology: About 11 million shared chains were among the 60 million to 80 million unique TCR beta chains that a later analysis counted. Repertoires were generated with immunoSEQ multiplex PCR, while TCRdb's copy carries only in-frame clones and drops some. V, J and clone size were drawn from that table, and D and trimming were deduced from the DNA. This sample carries roughly 170,000 clones, roughly 80% of them seen once, and the ten largest clones take around 2.5%. The germline gives CDR1 SGHTA, CDR2 FQGNSA. This CDR3 comprises 17 residues. V trimming: 4 bases; J trimming: 3 bases; junction bases outside the gene matches: 12.

Sequences were obtained from PBMCs. The gene calls are TRBV7-2 and TRBJ1-5; 7 positions agree with TRBD1. This receptor was obtained from a female donor in good health and CMV-seronegative. The CDR3 reads CASSSSGGGSLNQPQHF. The CDR3 region has the DNA TGTGCCAGCAGCTCCTCAGGGGGTGGTTCTCTCAATCAGCCCCAGCATTTT.